The 31 T cell receptor beta chains below all came from one sample that was sequenced in a study of Ad26.COV2.S vaccination and SARS-CoV-2 variants. Assay: immunoSEQ multiplex PCR; the TCRdb copy retains only in-frame clones and omits some. The sample lists 350,000 to 550,000 clones, about 88% occurring once. Treatment described: around 19 received Ad26.COV2.S at low or high dose, single or two shots; several received placebo; per-sample allocation not given. Collection of samples fell on day 63 after the first vaccine or placebo injection. The sequenced sample was peripheral blood, obtained in a trial of Ad26.COV2.S vaccine versus placebo. The receptors shown here come from a person aged 18-60 years who received the Ad26.COV2.S COVID-19 vaccine or a placebo.

The V call is TRBV16, the J call TRBJ2-5; TRBD1 aligns across 8 bases. The CDR3 contains 16 residues. V lost 3 bases, J lost 4 bases, and 10 bases stayed unmatched. Germline V lookup: CDR1 KGHSY, CDR2 FQNENV. The CDR3 DNA reads as TGTGCCAGCAGCCAGATCCCTGTGACAGGGGCAGAGACCCAGTACTTC. Translated, it gives CASSQIPVTGAETQYF.

The chain couples TRBV15 to TRBJ2-1; D uncertain. V gave up 2 bases and J gave up 5 bases, with 1 base separating them. This CDR3 region has 11 residues. Germline values: CDR1 LNHNV, CDR2 YYDKDF (reference sequence). The CDR3 reads CATSRNNEQFF. As DNA, the CDR3 is TGTGCCACCAGCAGAAACAATGAGCAGTTCTTC.

This clone was detected a few times. This chain links TRBV18 with TRBJ2-7, with D uncertain. V shed 2 bases and J shed 3 bases, with 2 bases lying between them. Germline loops: CDR1 KGHSH, CDR2 LQKENI. The CDR3 extends over 11 amino acids. CDR3 sequence: CASSPGYEQYV. The CDR3, as DNA: TGTGCCAGCTCACCAGGCTACGAGCAGTACGTC.

J is TRBJ1-6 and V is TRBV2; no reliable D call. The V gene's germline CDR1 is SNHLY and CDR2 FYNNEI. The V end lost 5 bases, the J end lost 0 bases, and 8 bases lay between the germline ends. The CDR3 loop spans 15 amino acids. The CDR3 here is CASSRESSYNSPLHF. Here the CDR3 DNA reads TGTGCCAGCAGTCGGGAGAGCTCCTATAATTCACCCCTCCACTTT.

The CDR3: CASSKNNYEQYF. CDR3 nucleotides: TGTGCCAGTAGCAAAAATAACTACGAGCAGTACTTC. This sequence joins TRBV19 and TRBJ2-7, with D unclear. The V gene lost 6 bases and the J gene lost 3 bases, with 9 bases spanning the gap. The germline CDR1 and CDR2 sequences are LNHDA and SQIVND (reference sequence). CDR3 length equals 12 residues.

The rearrangement uses TRBV9 and TRBJ2-3; 7 nucleotides align to TRBD2. The J segment lost 6 bases and the V segment lost 0 bases, leaving 7 bases of the junction unmatched. This CDR3 is 15 amino acids long. In germline, CDR1 is SGDLS, CDR2 YYNGEE. In nucleotides, the CDR3 is TGTGCCAGCAGCGTAGTTTCCAGCGGGGAGGATACGCAGTATTTT. Amino acids: CASSVVSSGEDTQYF.

J is TRBJ1-5 and V is TRBV7-6, with D tentatively TRBD1 (6 bases). The CDR3 runs to 21 residues. Germline loops: CDR1 SGHVS, CDR2 FNYEAQ. Trimming cost V 5 bases and J 0 bases, with 29 bases left between them. CDR3 protein: CASSLLPPRGGRWNSNQPQHF. Here the CDR3 DNA reads TGTGCCAGCAGCCTCCTCCCCCCCAGGGGTGGTAGGTGGAATAGCAATCAGCCCCAGCATTTT.

The gene calls are TRBV30 and TRBJ1-6; D uncertain. Trimming removed 2 bases at V and 8 bases at J, with 10 bases between. This CDR3 has 13 residues. Germline CDR1 and CDR2: GTSNPN and SVGIG (reference sequence). The DNA for the CDR3 is TGTGCCTGGAGTCCCGACGGATATTCACCCCTCCACTTT. This codes for CAWSPDGYSPLHF.

The V call is TRBV19, the J call TRBJ2-3; 7 nucleotides agree with TRBD2. From germline, CDR1 is LNHDA and CDR2 SQIVND (reference sequence). This CDR3 comprises 16 residues. Germline trimming cut 6 bases from V and 9 bases from J; bases unmatched to any gene: 18. Here the CDR3 DNA reads TGTGCCAGTAGCACCCTAGCGGTGATGGGTGGATCCACGCAGTATTTT. This codes for CASSTLAVMGGSTQYF.

The CDR3 region is CASSQGGQTNEKLFF. The CDR3 region has the DNA TGTGCCAGCAGCCAGGGGGGACAAACTAATGAAAAACTGTTTTTT. The chain employs TRBV28 and TRBJ1-4, with 7 bases matching TRBD1. CDR1 is MDHEN, CDR2 SYDVKM, per germline. The V and J ends lost 6 bases and 1 base, in that order; junction bases with no gene match: 5. CDR3 length: 15 amino acids.

This clone was picked up one time. A junction end diverges from the germline sequence, so it may reflect a read error. The V gene is TRBV7-7, the J gene TRBJ2-5; D is possibly TRBD2 (5 bases). Germline CDR1 reads SSHAT; CDR2 reads FNYEAQ (reference sequence). The CDR3 totals 14 residues. The CDR3 sequence: CASSPGSVQETQYF. CDR3 DNA sequence: TGTGCTAGCAGCCCAGGTAGCGTCCAAGAGACCCAGTACTTC.

The rearrangement links TRBV16 to TRBJ2-2; a possible D gene is TRBD1 (5 bases). The CDR3 contains 15 residues. V was trimmed by 2 bases and J by 8 bases, leaving 15 bases between them. The germline CDR1 and CDR2 sequences are KGHSY and FQNENV. CDR3 region: CASSQNPGSVGELFF. The CDR3 coding sequence is TGTGCCAGCAGCCAAAACCCAGGGTCTGTTGGGGAGCTGTTTTTT.

The chain combines TRBV7-6 with TRBJ2-1, with D unclear. The CDR3 extends over 15 amino acids. Germline assignment: CDR1 SGHVS and CDR2 FNYEAQ. The V end lost 1 base, the J end lost 5 bases, and 12 bases lay between the germline ends. CDR3: CASSLVAAPNNEQFF. The CDR3 DNA reads TGTGCCAGCAGCTTAGTTGCGGCCCCTAACAATGAGCAGTTCTTC.

The chain employs TRBV24-1 and TRBJ2-3, with D possibly TRBD1 on 5 matching bases. The V gene's germline CDR1 is KGHDR and CDR2 SFDVKD. The CDR3 extends over 13 amino acids. Trimming took off 4 bases at V and 7 bases at J, with 11 bases between the two ends. The CDR3 nucleotides are TGTGCCACCAGTGACCCCAGGGTGTATACGCAGTATTTT. Translation: CATSDPRVYTQYF.

The rearrangement uses TRBV6-2 or TRBV6-3 and TRBJ1-5; TRBD1 aligns across 8 bases. CDR1 and CDR2 (germline): MNHEY, SVGEGT. The CDR3 consists of 16 residues. The J segment lost 1 base and the V segment lost 4 bases, leaving 6 bases of the junction unmatched. The DNA for the CDR3 is TGTGCCAGCAGTTCGCGGACAGGGTGGAGCAATCAGCCCCAGCATTTT. Protein sequence: CASSSRTGWSNQPQHF.

This chain uses TRBV4-2 with TRBJ1-3; D unclear. CDR3 length: 15 residues. Germline lookup yields CDR1 LGHNA and CDR2 YNFKEQ. V was trimmed by 4 bases and J by 5 bases, leaving 15 bases between them. CDR3 protein: CASSPREITRNTIYF. The CDR3 DNA follows: TGTGCCAGCAGCCCCCGCGAGATCACAAGAAACACCATATATTTT.

The chain is built from TRBV9 and TRBJ2-1; 9 nucleotides match TRBD2. Germline-derived CDR1 and CDR2 are SGDLS and YYNGEE. J was trimmed by 6 bases and V by 0 bases; bases with no gene match: 7. The length of the CDR3 is 16 residues. CDR3 sequence reads: CASSVEIAGEGNEQFF. CDR3 coding DNA: TGTGCCAGCAGCGTAGAAATAGCGGGAGAGGGCAATGAGCAGTTCTTC.

The rearrangement joins TRBV10-1 to TRBJ1-2, with D possibly matching TRBD1 (5 bases). Between the trimmed V and J ends, which lost 4 bases and 8 bases, there was a span of 17 bases. Per germline, CDR1 WNHNN and CDR2 SYGVQD (reference sequence). The CDR3 is 14 residues long. CDR3 coding DNA: TGCGCCAGCAGTGGACGTCGGGGGAGGGCGGGCTACACCTTC. This encodes CASSGRRGRAGYTF.

This clone was recorded only once. The chain is built from TRBV4-3 and TRBJ1-2; D not certain. V lost 1 base to trimming and J lost 4 bases, with 22 bases between them. CDR3 length equals 18 residues. Germline V gene data show CDR1 as LGHNA and CDR2 as YSLEER. CDR3 loop: CASSQVMGAGLSGYGYTF. The CDR3 DNA reads TGCGCCAGCAGCCAAGTGATGGGCGCAGGCTTGAGTGGCTATGGCTACACCTTC.

V and J are TRBV21-1 and TRBJ2-7; the DNA was not used to check the table's D call, TRBD1. TRBV21-1 is shown as a pseudogene. The CDR3 totals 15 residues. The CDR3 here is CARDPRDSMTYEQYF. The CDR3 nucleotides are TGTGCCAGGGATCCCCGGGACAGTATGACCTACGAGCAGTACTTC.

This chain links TRBV19 with TRBJ2-3; D possibly matches TRBD1 or TRBD2 (5 bases each). The CDR3 is made up of 15 amino acids. Per germline, CDR1 LNHDA and CDR2 SQIVND (reference sequence). Trimming cost V 5 bases and J 3 bases, with 15 bases left between them. Here the CDR3 reads CASSRGRGFTDTQYF. The CDR3, as DNA: TGTGCCAGTAGTCGGGGCCGGGGATTTACAGATACGCAGTATTTT.

V is TRBV10-3 and J is TRBJ2-2; D gene ambiguous. Trimming removed 9 bases at V and 3 bases at J, with 17 bases between. The germline V gene encodes CDR1 ENHRY and CDR2 SYGVKD. This CDR3 spans 15 amino acids. The CDR3: CAIKGTGSYTGELFF. CDR3 DNA sequence: TGTGCCATAAAAGGAACCGGGTCTTACACCGGGGAGCTGTTTTTT.

The chain employs TRBV4-3 and TRBJ2-1; 12 bases map to TRBD2. CDR3 length: 16 residues. Trimming took 5 bases from V and 3 from J; bases not matched to a gene: 5. CDR1 and CDR2 (germline): LGHNA, YSLEER. The CDR3 loop is CASSLLAGGDYNEQFF. DNA for the CDR3: TGCGCCAGCAGCTTACTAGCGGGAGGCGACTACAATGAGCAGTTCTTC.

This chain joins TRBV27 and TRBJ2-7, with TRBD1 as a possible D gene (5 bases). CDR3 size: 15 residues. Trimming cost V 6 bases and J 4 bases, with 19 bases left between them. The germline V gene encodes CDR1 MNHEY and CDR2 SMNVEV (reference sequence). CDR3: CASRPWGEYRYEQYF. In nucleotides, the CDR3 is TGTGCCAGCAGGCCATGGGGCGAGTATCGGTACGAGCAGTACTTC.

V usage is TRBV4-1 and J usage is TRBJ2-2; D perhaps matches TRBD1 (5 bases). CDR3 length: 13 residues. The germline V gene has CDR1 MGHRA and CDR2 YSYEKL. Between the trimmed V and J ends, which lost 2 bases and 6 bases, there was a span of 7 bases. CDR3 residues: CASSQQGAGELFF. In nucleotides, the CDR3 is TGCGCCAGCAGCCAACAGGGTGCCGGGGAGCTGTTTTTT.

The chain is built from TRBV3-1 (or the pseudogene TRBV3-2) and TRBJ2-7; 8 bases agree with TRBD2. V lost 0 bases, J lost 5 bases, and 6 bases stayed unmatched. Germline V gene lookup returns CDR1 LGHDT and CDR2 YNNKEL (reference sequence). The CDR3 extends over 15 amino acids. The CDR3 DNA reads TGTGCCAGCAGCCAAGATGCGGCGGGGGGCCACGAGCAGTACTTC. This encodes CASSQDAAGGHEQYF.

The rearrangement joins TRBV30 to TRBJ1-3; D gene unclear. This CDR3 region has 14 residues. Germline values: CDR1 GTSNPN, CDR2 SVGIG (reference sequence). V dropped 1 base and J dropped 0 bases, with 7 bases sitting between them. The CDR3 loop reads CAWSGGNSGNTIYF. The CDR3 coding sequence is TGTGCCTGGAGTGGTGGAAACTCTGGAAACACCATATATTTT.

CDR3 nucleotide sequence: TGTGCCATCAGTGAGTCGATGTTAGCGGGGGGGAAGGGCGAGCAGTTCTTC. As protein: CAISESMLAGGKGEQFF. The chain uses TRBV10-3 and TRBJ2-1; 11 nucleotides agree with TRBD2. J gave up 10 bases and V 0 bases, and 11 bases lay outside the gene matches. CDR1 is ENHRY and CDR2 is SYGVKD in the germline V gene. The CDR3 has 17 residues.

The V gene is TRBV11-3, the J gene TRBJ1-1; 8 nucleotides match TRBD1. The CDR3 is 14 amino acids. Germline V gives CDR1 SGHNT, CDR2 YENEEA. The V segment lost 6 bases and the J segment 1 base; nucleotides outside the gene matches: 4. CDR3 nucleotides: TGTGCCAGCAGTCCTGGGACAGGGAACACTGAAGCTTTCTTT. Encoded protein: CASSPGTGNTEAFF.

The rearrangement uses TRBV4-3 and TRBJ2-7; 8 bases fit TRBD2. This CDR3 has 22 amino acids. Germline V gene data show CDR1 as LGHNA and CDR2 as YSLEER. With 0 bases clipped from V and 2 bases from J, the junction kept 24 bases outside the gene matches. The CDR3 nucleotides read TGCGCCAGCAGCCAAGATGATGTAGAGTTTGGGACTAGGAGCTCTCAAGCCTACGAGCAGTACGTC. Amino acid sequence: CASSQDDVEFGTRSSQAYEQYV.

V is TRBV28 and J is TRBJ2-2; 8 nucleotides align to TRBD2. This CDR3 is built from 16 residues. Germline values: CDR1 MDHEN, CDR2 SYDVKM. V lost 4 bases and J lost 7; bases outside the gene matches: 11. DNA for the CDR3: TGTGCCAGCAGTTCAAAGAGCGGGGGCTATCTCGGGGAGCTGTTTTTT. Residues: CASSSKSGGYLGELFF. Based on the CDR3 plus reference TRBV28 and TRBJ2-2, the full variable domain is DVKVTQSSRYLVKRTGEKVFLECVQDMDHENMFWYRQDPGLGLRLIYFSYDVKMKEKGDIPEGYSVSREKKERFSLILESASTNQTSMYLCASSSKSGGYLGELFFGEGSRLTVL.